This TCR beta chain came from a study of blood T cells in healthy people across ages. Study-wide results and limits: With age, beta diversity per million T cells declined roughly linearly, significantly by 35 to 40. The long-lived group displayed more naive CD4+ cells, plus higher diversity, than the aged donors did.

This clonotype has more than one count but fewer than ten. What it binds is unknown. Next came a second PCR, run for about 7 to 12 cycles, which used a sample-barcoded 5' primer along with a J-beta primer mix. Researchers report that each sample yielded at least 3 million CDR3-containing paired-end reads. TCRdb passed the 5' RACE reads through MiXCR, listing each CDR3 protein once. The table includes about 690,000 distinct CDR3 sequences, 40% to 45% detected once. This receptor was identified in a man aged 80 or over in good health. Material for sequencing was blood.

The CDR3 DNA is TGTGCCAGCAGCGCAGGGACTAGCGGCACAGATACGCAGTATTTT. Translation gives CASSAGTSGTDTQYF. V is TRBV7-2 and J is TRBJ2-3; TRBD2 agrees at 10 bases. This CDR3 is built from 15 residues. Germline CDR1 and CDR2: SGHTA and FQGNSA. V trimming: 5 bases; J trimming: 1 base; junction bases outside the gene matches: 3.